Below, 19 T cell receptor beta chains from the same sample are listed, as sequenced in a study of PD-1 blockade in classical Hodgkin lymphoma. Produced via immunoSEQ multiplex PCR; TCRdb's table is partial and in-frame only. The data contain tens of thousands of clones, approximately 94% of them singletons. Time point denoted: newly diagnosed, previously untreated cHL patient sample. The sample taken for sequencing was peripheral blood mononuclear cells (PBMCs). These receptors came from a human donor with classical Hodgkin lymphoma.

This chain connects TRBV7-9 to TRBJ2-5; D gene unclear. Looked up from germline, CDR1 is SEHNR and CDR2 is FQNEAQ (reference sequence). This CDR3 region has 11 residues. The ends were cut back, 5 bases at V and 4 bases at J, with 5 bases in the middle. The CDR3 DNA follows: TGTGCCAGCAGCGAAGGAGAGACCCAGTACTTC. It encodes CASSEGETQYF.

The chain recombines TRBV14 with TRBJ2-1; the match to TRBD1 covers 8 bases. From germline, CDR1 is SGHDN and CDR2 FVKESK. V gave up 2 bases and J gave up 5 bases; unmatched junction bases: 5. This CDR3 spans 15 amino acids. CDR3 sequence reads: CASSQFHRGDNEQFF. As DNA, the CDR3 is TGTGCCAGCAGCCAATTTCACAGGGGGGACAATGAGCAGTTCTTC.

The count of this clone is one. The rearrangement links TRBV27 to TRBJ2-1, with 7 bases identical to TRBD2. This CDR3 is built from 12 residues. The V and J ends lost 3 bases and 9 bases, in that order; junction bases with no gene match: 2. Germline-derived CDR1 and CDR2 are MNHEY and SMNVEV (reference sequence). CDR3 sequence reads: CASSFPGGEQFF. CDR3 DNA: TGTGCCAGCAGTTTTCCGGGAGGTGAGCAGTTCTTC.

The CDR3 nucleotides are TGTGCCAGTAGCCCATCCAGGGACAGGGTGAATCAGCCCCAGCATTTT. Protein: CASSPSRDRVNQPQHF. The chain is built from TRBV19 and TRBJ1-5; the match to TRBD1 covers 9 bases. J lost 4 bases, V lost 6 bases, and 10 bases had no gene match. The CDR3 extends over 16 amino acids. Germline V gene data show CDR1 as LNHDA and CDR2 as SQIVND (reference sequence).

J is TRBJ2-7 and V is TRBV7-9; D ambiguous. This CDR3 contains 14 residues. Germline values: CDR1 SEHNR, CDR2 FQNEAQ (reference sequence). Deletions cut 3 bases from V and 2 bases from J, with 11 bases between. The CDR3 region has the DNA TGTGCCAGCAGCTTTCCGGGTAGGGCCTACGAGCAGTACTTC. Residues: CASSFPGRAYEQYF.

The rearrangement links TRBV6-1 to TRBJ1-6; D is undetermined. V was cut by 0 bases and J by 7 bases, with 13 bases left in between. The CDR3 runs to 16 residues. Germline CDR1 reads MNHNS; CDR2 reads SASEGT. The CDR3 DNA reads as TGTGCCAGCAGTGAAGCGGTAGGGATTGTGAATTCACCCCTCCACTTT. Its translation is CASSEAVGIVNSPLHF.

V usage is TRBV6-5 and J usage is TRBJ2-7, with 9 nucleotides matching TRBD1. The ends lost 5 bases at V and 5 bases at J; junction bases unmatched: 10. The V gene's germline CDR1 is MNHEY and CDR2 SVGAGI. This CDR3 is built from 15 residues. The CDR3: CASSRAQGARNEQYF. DNA for the CDR3: TGTGCCAGCAGTAGAGCACAGGGGGCGCGTAACGAGCAGTACTTC.

V is TRBV7-9 and J is TRBJ2-7; D possibly uses TRBD1 or TRBD2 (6 bases each). Trimming cost V 6 bases and J 5 bases, with 23 bases left between them. In germline, CDR1 is SEHNR, CDR2 FQNEAQ (reference sequence). The CDR3 loop spans 16 amino acids. CDR3 in DNA: TGTGCCAGCAGTACCTGGGGGCTGTCGGGGGTCCACGAGCAGTACTTC. It is translated as CASSTWGLSGVHEQYF.

The V call is TRBV28, the J call TRBJ1-4; D is possibly TRBD1 (6 bases). Germline V CDR1 and CDR2: MDHEN, SYDVKM. CDR3 size: 16 residues. Between the trimmed V and J ends, which lost 6 bases and 4 bases, there was a span of 18 bases. For the CDR3, the DNA is TGTGCCAGCAGATCCCCCGGGACACTGTTTAATGAAAAACTGTTTTTT. This codes for CASRSPGTLFNEKLFF.

This sequence joins TRBV13 and TRBJ1-2, with 7 bases matching TRBD1. This CDR3 is built from 13 residues. The germline V gene has CDR1 PRHDT and CDR2 FYEKMQ (reference sequence). Trimming removed 4 bases from V and 5 bases from J; junction bases left unmatched: 4. CDR3 sequence (DNA): TGTGCCAGCAGCTCGACAGGGACGTATGGCTACACCTTC. Its protein product is CASSSTGTYGYTF.

The rearrangement joins TRBV30 to TRBJ1-6; perhaps TRBD1 as D (5 bases). Germline values: CDR1 GTSNPN, CDR2 SVGIG (reference sequence). This CDR3 is built from 15 residues. The ends were cut back, 0 bases at V and 8 bases at J, with 14 bases in the middle. The CDR3 bases are TGTGCCTGGAGTGTCGGGGCCTCGCTACATTCACCCCTCCACTTT. Translated: CAWSVGASLHSPLHF.

J is TRBJ2-5 and V is TRBV5-5, with D possibly TRBD1 on 5 matching bases. The CDR3 runs 14 residues. The V gene lost 4 bases and the J gene lost 2 bases, with 12 bases spanning the gap. The V gene's germline CDR1 is SGHKS and CDR2 YYEKEE (reference sequence). In DNA form, the CDR3 reads TGTGCCAGCAGCCGATTGACAGTACAAGAGACCCAGTACTTC. It encodes CASSRLTVQETQYF.

J is TRBJ1-1 and V is TRBV11-1, with 7 bases fitting TRBD1. The V gene end was trimmed by 1 base and the J gene end by 6 bases; junction bases not matched to a gene: 14. CDR3 length equals 17 residues. Germline loops: CDR1 SGHAT, CDR2 FQDESV (reference sequence). CDR3 bases: TGTGCCAGCAGCTTAGGGGTCAGGGGGAGAGGGGACGCTGAAGCTTTCTTT. This codes for CASSLGVRGRGDAEAFF.

J is TRBJ2-3 and V is TRBV7-6; 11 nucleotides agree with TRBD1. CDR3 length equals 18 residues. Germline CDR1 and CDR2: SGHVS and FNYEAQ. V lost 1 base, J lost 0 bases, and 6 bases stayed unmatched. CDR3 protein: CASSLEGQGEKSTDTQYF. The CDR3, as DNA: TGTGCCAGCAGCTTAGAGGGACAGGGGGAGAAAAGCACAGATACGCAGTATTTT.

V is TRBV4-3 and J is TRBJ2-1, with 11 positions matching TRBD1. The J segment lost 3 bases and the V segment lost 0 bases, leaving 4 bases of the junction unmatched. Germline assignment: CDR1 LGHNA and CDR2 YSLEER. CDR3 length: 17 amino acids. The CDR3 nucleotides are TGCGCCAGCAGCCAAGATTGGACAGGGGGCGTCTACAATGAGCAGTTCTTC. It codes for CASSQDWTGGVYNEQFF.

The rearrangement links TRBV7-9 to TRBJ2-7, with TRBD2 matching 9 bases. V shed 6 bases and J 5 bases; nucleotides not matched to a gene: 11. The germline V gene has CDR1 SEHNR and CDR2 FQNEAQ (reference sequence). There are 15 residues in the CDR3. CDR3: CASRPRGSGSHEQYF. The CDR3 DNA follows: TGTGCCAGCAGACCCCGAGGTAGCGGGAGTCACGAGCAGTACTTC.

The chain carries TRBV9 and TRBJ1-2, with D unresolved. V lost 4 bases to trimming and J lost 2 bases, with 12 bases between them. The V gene's germline CDR1 is SGDLS and CDR2 YYNGEE. The CDR3 totals 14 residues. The CDR3 region is CASSHITENYGYTF. DNA of the CDR3: TGTGCCAGCAGCCATATTACAGAGAACTATGGCTACACCTTC.

J is TRBJ2-1 and V is TRBV4-3, with D maybe TRBD2 (6 bases). From germline, CDR1 is LGHNA and CDR2 YSLEER. With 4 bases removed from V and 4 bases from J, the gap between germline ends came to 23 bases. This CDR3 comprises 18 residues. The DNA of the CDR3 is TGCGCCAGCAGCCTCCGACCTGGCCGGGCGGGGAAATACAATGAGCAGTTCTTC. Translated, it gives CASSLRPGRAGKYNEQFF.

This sequence joins TRBV5-5 and TRBJ1-2; unclear D gene. The V end lost 8 bases, the J end lost 1 base, and 12 bases lay between the germline ends. The CDR3 runs 13 residues. Germline V lookup: CDR1 SGHKS, CDR2 YYEKEE (reference sequence). This CDR3 is CASAVLDNYGYTF. CDR3 coding DNA: TGTGCCAGTGCGGTCTTGGATAACTATGGCTACACCTTC.